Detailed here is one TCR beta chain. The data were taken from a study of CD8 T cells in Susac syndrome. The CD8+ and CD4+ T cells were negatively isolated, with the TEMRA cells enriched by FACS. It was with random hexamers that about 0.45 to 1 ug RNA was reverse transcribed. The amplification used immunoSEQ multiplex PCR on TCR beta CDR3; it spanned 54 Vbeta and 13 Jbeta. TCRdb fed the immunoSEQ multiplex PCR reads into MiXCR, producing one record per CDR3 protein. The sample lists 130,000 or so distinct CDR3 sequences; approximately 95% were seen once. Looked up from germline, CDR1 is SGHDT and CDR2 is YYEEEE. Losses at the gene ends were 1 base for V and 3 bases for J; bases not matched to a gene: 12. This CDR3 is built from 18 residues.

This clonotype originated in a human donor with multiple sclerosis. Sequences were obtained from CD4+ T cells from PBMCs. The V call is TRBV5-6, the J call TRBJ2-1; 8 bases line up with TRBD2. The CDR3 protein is CASSLSLSGTLDYNEQFF. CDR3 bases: TGTGCCAGCAGCTTGTCCCTTAGCGGGACCCTCGACTACAATGAGCAGTTCTTC.